Listed below are T cell receptor beta chains from one sample, sequenced in a study of blood T cell repertoires in COVID-19. Using immunoSEQ multiplex PCR, the repertoire was profiled, and TCRdb retains in-frame clones only, with some absent. Here the sample spans about 35,000 clones, 83% being singletons. Sequencing was performed on peripheral blood. All receptors come from a man aged 50 to 59 with acute or convalescent COVID-19. Both conserved end residues are part of each CDR3. The D gene is left open where the match is weak. A clone size is listed for some rows: how often the clone was seen (once, few, many), or a class if it is expanded.

>TRBV6-4|-|15|-|TRBJ2-1
TGTGCCAGCAGTGCCTCGAGTTCGTCGTACAATGAGCAGTTCTTC
CASSASSSSYNEQFF
>TRBV29-1|TRBD1|14|-|TRBJ1-1
TGCAGCGTTGTCCCTCAGGGGGCGGGCACTGAAGCTTTCTTT
CSVVPQGAGTEAFF
>TRBV2|-|15|few|TRBJ2-7
TGTGCCAGCAGTGAAGCTTCGCTAGCCCGCTACGAGCAGTACTTC
CASSEASLARYEQYF
>TRBV28|-|16|-|TRBJ2-1
TGTGCCAGCAGTTATATACTAGAGGGGGTCTACAATGAGCAGTTCTTC
CASSYILEGVYNEQFF
>TRBV7-9|TRBD1|14|once|TRBJ2-7
TGTGCCAGCAGCTGGGGACAGGGTGTTTACGAGCAGTACTTC
CASSWGQGVYEQYF
>TRBV27|TRBD1|16|-|TRBJ2-2
TGTGCCAGCAGTTTAGCCGGGACAGGGGACACCGGGGAGCTGTTTTTT
CASSLAGTGDTGELFF
>TRBV14|TRBD1|11|few|TRBJ1-1
TGTGCCAGCGGGACAGGGATAAAAGCTTTCTTT
CASGTGIKAFF
>TRBV6-5|-|16|-|TRBJ2-7
TGTGCCAGCAGTTACTCGGGGGGGGCAAGCTCCTACGAGCAGTACTTC
CASSYSGGASSYEQYF
>TRBV4-1|-|17|-|TRBJ1-4
TGCGCCAGCAGCCAAGTTCCAGGCTCCTACACTAATGAAAAACTGTTTTTT
CASSQVPGSYTNEKLFF
>TRBV5-3|-|17|-|TRBJ1-1
TGTGCCAGAAACTCCCTTATGACAGGTCGACTGTACACTGAAGCTTTCTTT
CARNSLMTGRLYTEAFF
>TRBV3-1/TRBV3-2|-|15|-|TRBJ1-1
TGTGCCAGCAGCCAAGTCCAGGGAATAATCACTGAAGCTTTCTTT
CASSQVQGIITEAFF
>TRBV11-2|-|14|-|TRBJ2-7
TGTGCCAGCAGCTTAGCGACAGGCCTCTACGAGCAGTACTTC
CASSLATGLYEQYF
>TRBV5-6|-|14|-|TRBJ1-5
TGTGCCAGCAGCTTCGGACGGGGGGGACAGCCCCAGCATTTT
CASSFGRGGQPQHF
>TRBV27|-|13|-|TRBJ1-1
TGTGTCAGGGCCCGGGGAAGGGACACTGAAGCTTTCTTT
CVRARGRDTEAFF
>TRBV6-1|-|18|-|TRBJ1-6
TGTGCCAGCAGTGAAGCCCTTGGACTCGACGAGATCTTTTCACCCCTCCACTTT
CASSEALGLDEIFSPLHF
>TRBV29-1|TRBD2|17|-|TRBJ2-7
TGCAGCGTTGAAGATCATTCCGGACTAGCGGGAGACTACGAGCAGTACTTC
CSVEDHSGLAGDYEQYF
>TRBV19|-|13|-|TRBJ1-1
TGTGCCAGTAATACAGGGTTGGGCACTGAAGCTTTCTTT
CASNTGLGTEAFF
>TRBV27|TRBD2|14|-|TRBJ2-5
TGTGCCACCCGGACTAGCGGGCGACCAGAGACCCAGTACTTC
CATRTSGRPETQYF
>TRBV24-1|TRBD2|15|once|TRBJ2-3
TGTGCCACCAGTGAACCGGACGGGAGGCCAGATACGCAGTATTTT
CATSEPDGRPDTQYF
>TRBV27|TRBD2|15|-|TRBJ2-7
TGTGCCAGCAGTTTTGCACTAGCGGGGGCCTACGAGCAGTACTTC
CASSFALAGAYEQYF
>TRBV6-1|TRBD2|16|-|TRBJ2-1
TGTGCCAGCAGTGAACCCCGCGGGAGGGCCTACAATGAGCAGTTCTTC
CASSEPRGRAYNEQFF
>TRBV28|TRBD1|13|-|TRBJ1-4
TGTGCCAGCACTCGACAGGGTCCTGAAAAACTGTTTTTT
CASTRQGPEKLFF
>TRBV30|-|16|-|TRBJ1-2
TGTGCCTGGTCTCGGGCAGGAGGCTTTGGGAACTATGGCTACACCTTC
CAWSRAGGFGNYGYTF
>TRBV5-1|TRBD1|14|few|TRBJ1-1
TGCGCCAGCAGCTTTCAGGGGGCTGGAACTGAAGCTTTCTTT
CASSFQGAGTEAFF
>TRBV12-3/TRBV12-4|-|12|-|TRBJ1-1
TGTGCCAGCAGTCCCGGGTTCGGTGAAGCTTTCTTT
CASSPGFGEAFF
>TRBV10-3|TRBD1|14|-|TRBJ2-7
TGTGCCATCAGTGCGGTACAGGGGAGCTACGAGCAGTACTTC
CAISAVQGSYEQYF
>TRBV5-5|-|15|-|TRBJ1-6
TGTGCCAGCAGCTTGGAAGGTCAGGAGGTCTCACCCCTCCACTTT
CASSLEGQEVSPLHF
>TRBV7-8|TRBD2|17|-|TRBJ2-3
TGTGCCAGCAGCTTAGGAGGCGGGGGGGAGGTTGGAGATACGCAGTATTTT
CASSLGGGGEVGDTQYF
>TRBV28|TRBD1|16|-|TRBJ2-5
TGTGCCAGCAGTTTAAGGGGACAGGGGGTCCAAGAGACCCAGTACTTC
CASSLRGQGVQETQYF
>TRBV5-6|TRBD2|13|-|TRBJ2-3
TGTGCCAGCAGCAGGGGAGGGGCAGATACGCAGTATTTT
CASSRGGADTQYF
>TRBV11-2|TRBD1|14|-|TRBJ1-1
TGTGCCAGCAGCTTGGCAGGGGGCGGCACTGAAGCTTTCTTT
CASSLAGGGTEAFF
>TRBV7-6|-|16|large|TRBJ1-5
TGTGCCAGCAGCGAAGGCGGGGTTAATAGCAATCAGCCCCAGCATTTT
CASSEGGVNSNQPQHF
>TRBV9|TRBD1|13|once|TRBJ1-1
TGTGCCAGCAGCGAGGGGACAGGGGGGGAAGCTTTCTTT
CASSEGTGGEAFF
>TRBV19|-|19|-|TRBJ1-4
TGTGCCAGTAGTATAGATCTTATCTCGGACGGGACAAGAAATGAAAAACTGTTTTTT
CASSIDLISDGTRNEKLFF
>TRBV27|TRBD1|12|-|TRBJ2-5
TGTGCCAGCCAGTCAGGGGGCGAGACCCAGTACTTC
CASQSGGETQYF
>TRBV28|-|17|-|TRBJ1-5
TGTGCCAGCAGTTCTGCGGACAGAGTTTATAGCAATCAGCCCCAGCATTTT
CASSSADRVYSNQPQHF
>TRBV6-5|TRBD2|13|once|TRBJ2-1
TGTGCCAGCAGTTATGGCGGGGGGAATGAGCAGTTCTTC
CASSYGGGNEQFF
>TRBV24-1|-|12|-|TRBJ2-1
TGTGCCACCAGTGAAGAGTCCAAGGAGCAGTTCTTC
CATSEESKEQFF
>TRBV7-3|TRBD2|17|-|TRBJ2-1
TGTGCCAGCAGCTTATTCGGGACTAGCGGGAGCTACAATGAGCAGTTCTTC
CASSLFGTSGSYNEQFF
>TRBV21-1|-|16|few|TRBJ1-6
TGTGCCAGCAGCCCTCGAATGACAGGTTCAAATTCACCCCTCCACTTT
CASSPRMTGSNSPLHF
>TRBV27|TRBD1|15|-|TRBJ1-2
TGTGCCAGCAGTTTTACAGGACAGGGGAAAGATGGCTACACCTTC
CASSFTGQGKDGYTF
>TRBV6-5|-|15|-|TRBJ1-3
TGTGCCAGCTCCGACCGACGGAGCTCTGGAAACACCATATATTTT
CASSDRRSSGNTIYF